This T cell receptor beta chain was observed in a study of CD8 T cells in ankylosing spondylitis. With molecular barcodes, quantitative 5'-RACE was used to make the TCR beta libraries. TCRdb passed the 5' RACE reads through MiXCR, listing each CDR3 protein once. This sample carries some 700,000 distinct CDR3 sequences, under 20% of them seen once, and the ten largest clones take under 20%. In the case of this clonotype: Its antigen is not identified.

Study results and limitations: A TCR beta motif of under 10 highly homologous variants seemed to mark ankylosing spondylitis blood. As for the disease-linked clones, they showed a CD8+ phenotype and occurred at relatively low frequencies in peripheral blood.

The V and J ends lost 3 bases and 5 bases respectively, with 12 bases between them. Per germline, CDR1 SGDLS and CDR2 YYNGEE. The CDR3 covers 13 residues. V gene TRBV9 combines with J gene TRBJ2-7, with a weak D call TRBD2 (5 bases). What was sequenced was blood, either unsorted or a sorted T cell fraction (not recorded which). The origin of this receptor is a male donor with ankylosing spondylitis. CDR3 loop: CASSAPGRDEQYF. For the CDR3, the DNA is TGTGCCAGCAGCGCCCCGGGGAGAGACGAGCAGTACTTC. The complete variable domain, with remaining parts taken from reference TRBV9 and TRBJ2-7, reads DSGVTQTPKHLITATGQRVTLRCSPRSGDLSVYWYQQSLDQGLQFLIQYYNGEERAKGNILERFSAQQFPDLHSELNLSSLELGDSALYFCASSAPGRDEQYFGPGTRLTVT.